A single sample is the source of the 13 T cell receptor beta chains below, sequenced in a study of T cells after yellow fever vaccination. Each CDR3 protein is one row after TCRdb ran MiXCR on the 5' RACE reads. In the table there are under 550,000 distinct CDR3 sequences, 20% to 25% of which are singletons. This specimen consisted of PBMCs, obtained 21 days after the first yellow fever vaccination. The source of these receptors is a man between 18 and 29 years old who received the YFV17D yellow fever vaccine.

In its sample, this clonotype was seen many times. This chain uses TRBV29-1 with TRBJ1-1; TRBD1 matches 8 bases. Germline loops: CDR1 SQVTM, CDR2 ANQGSEA. J gave up 5 bases and V 4 bases, and 6 bases lay outside the gene matches. The CDR3 consists of 13 residues. The CDR3 loop is CSVAQGARTEAFF. The CDR3 DNA sequence: TGCAGCGTTGCCCAGGGGGCAAGGACTGAAGCTTTCTTT.

This clonotype showed up just a few times. V and J are TRBV6-5 and TRBJ2-7; TRBD1 agrees at 9 bases. V shed 0 bases and J 4 bases; nucleotides not matched to a gene: 13. CDR3 length: 18 residues. The V gene's germline CDR1 is MNHEY and CDR2 SVGAGI. The CDR3 here is CASSYSSISGQGGYEQYF. The DNA of the CDR3 is TGTGCCAGCAGTTACTCGTCGATTTCGGGACAGGGTGGTTACGAGCAGTACTTC.

This chain joins TRBV24-1 and TRBJ1-2; D is undetermined. Germline V lookup: CDR1 KGHDR, CDR2 SFDVKD. Trimming removed 4 bases at V and 2 bases at J, with 10 bases between. The CDR3 is made up of 14 amino acids. CDR3 amino acids: CATSDAIANYGYTF. The DNA of the CDR3 is TGTGCCACCAGTGACGCGATAGCAAACTATGGCTACACCTTC.

This chain uses TRBV5-4 with TRBJ2-1; TRBD2 agrees at 14 bases. Germline lookup yields CDR1 SGHNT and CDR2 YYREEE (reference sequence). Losses at the gene ends were 2 bases for V and 8 bases for J; bases not matched to a gene: 6. CDR3 size: 16 residues. CDR3 protein: CASSFRLAGGQDEQFF. CDR3 in DNA: TGTGCCAGCAGCTTCCGACTAGCGGGGGGGCAGGATGAGCAGTTCTTC.

The chain carries TRBV28 and TRBJ1-2; no clear D. V was pared by 2 bases and J by 7 bases, with 20 bases between. The germline gives CDR1 MDHEN, CDR2 SYDVKM. CDR3 length: 16 amino acids. The CDR3 nucleotides are TGTGCCAGCAGTTTAACGGGATTTTCGGGTGACTCTGGCTACACCTTC. It translates to CASSLTGFSGDSGYTF.

V gene TRBV20-1 combines with J gene TRBJ2-2, with D unresolved. With 6 bases removed from V and 0 bases from J, the gap between germline ends came to 11 bases. Looked up from germline, CDR1 is DFQATT and CDR2 is SNEGSKA (reference sequence). The CDR3 runs to 14 residues. CDR3 in amino acids: CSASQAANTGELFF. CDR3 DNA: TGCAGTGCCTCCCAAGCTGCGAACACCGGGGAGCTGTTTTTT.

This clonotype has more than one count but fewer than ten. This chain joins TRBV12-3 or TRBV12-4 and TRBJ2-6; TRBD1 might be the D (6 bases). Trimming pared 3 bases from V and 0 bases from J, leaving 12 bases between. This CDR3 contains 17 residues. The CDR3, as DNA: TGTGCCAGCAGTTTGGCAGGGGCCATCTCTGGGGCCAACGTCCTGACTTTC. This encodes CASSLAGAISGANVLTF.

The rearrangement uses TRBV14 and TRBJ2-1; 10 nucleotides match TRBD1. From germline, CDR1 is SGHDN and CDR2 FVKESK. The CDR3 is made up of 16 amino acids. After removal of 5 bases from V and 4 bases from J, the junction contained 8 bases not matched to a gene. CDR3: CASSIRTGGQYNEQFF. CDR3 nucleotides: TGTGCCAGCAGCATCAGGACAGGGGGTCAATACAATGAGCAGTTCTTC.

V and J are TRBV7-8 and TRBJ2-2, with D possibly being TRBD2 (7 bases). V lost 5 bases and J 0 bases, leaving 10 bases between the germline ends. The CDR3 totals 15 residues. CDR1 and CDR2 from the germline V gene are SGHVS and FQNEAQ. The CDR3 DNA sequence: TGTGCCAGCAGCGGGGGGGCAGCGAACACCGGGGAGCTGTTTTTT. Translating it yields CASSGGAANTGELFF.

The chain joins TRBV29-1 to TRBJ1-2; D is perhaps TRBD1 (6 bases). The CDR3 extends over 12 amino acids. Trimming shortened V by 2 bases and J by 4 bases, and 8 bases separated the two germline ends. Germline lookup yields CDR1 SQVTM and CDR2 ANQGSEA. CDR3 sequence: CSVERTAYGYTF. The CDR3 DNA is TGCAGCGTTGAAAGGACAGCCTATGGCTACACCTTC. The full variable domain, with the rest looked up from reference TRBV29-1 and TRBJ1-2, is SAVISQKPSRDICQRGTSLTIQCQVDSQVTMMFWYRQQPGQSLTLIATANQGSEATYESGFVIDKFPISRPNLTFSTLTVSNMSPEDSSIYLCSVERTAYGYTFGSGTRLTVV.

This clonotype showed up many times. This chain links TRBV7-2 with TRBJ1-5; D is possibly TRBD1 (5 bases). The ends were cut back, 8 bases at V and 5 bases at J, with 16 bases in the middle. In germline, CDR1 is SGHTA, CDR2 FQGNSA. The CDR3 is 14 amino acids. Here the CDR3 DNA reads TGTGCCAGCGCCCCCCAGGGAACCCATCAGCCCCAGCATTTT. Encoded protein: CASAPQGTHQPQHF.

The chain recombines TRBV19 with TRBJ1-5; D is possibly TRBD1 (5 bases). Germline CDR1 LNHDA, CDR2 SQIVND (reference sequence). The V and J ends lost 9 bases and 15 bases respectively, with 18 bases between them. The CDR3 extends over 11 amino acids. The CDR3 region has the DNA TGTGCCAGCATCGCTAACAGGCGCCCGCATTTT. It translates to CASIANRRPHF. The variable domain in full, completed from reference TRBV19 and TRBJ1-5, reads DGGITQSPKYLFRKEGQNVTLSCEQNLNHDAMYWYRQDPGQGLRLIYYSQIVNDFQKGDIAEGYSVSREKKESFPLTVTSAQKNPTAFYLCASIANRRPHFGDGTRLSIL.

The genes are TRBV3-1 and TRBJ1-1; tentatively, D is TRBD1 (5 bases). The V end lost 0 bases, the J end lost 8 bases, and 10 bases lay between the germline ends. The length of the CDR3 is 13 residues. Germline CDR1 LGHDT, CDR2 YNNKEL (reference sequence). CDR3 nucleotides: TGTGCCAGCAGCCAAGATTGGGGCCGAGAAGCTTTCTTT. Amino acids: CASSQDWGREAFF.